The rows below give T cell receptor beta chains drawn from one sample of a study of blood T cells in healthy people across ages. TCRdb used MiXCR to reprocess the 5' RACE reads, holding one entry per CDR3 protein. Among roughly 1,800,000 distinct CDR3 sequences, approximately 50% were seen once, and the ten largest hold approximately 2%. The sequenced sample consisted of blood. All receptors come from a woman between 35 and 50 years old in good health. CDR3s include the opening cysteine and the closing phenylalanine or tryptophan. D genes are given only for firm matches. Rows give clone size only sometimes, using once, few, many, or a class for an expanded clone.

DNA | CDR3 | D | V | length | size | J
TGCGCCAGCAGGATTACAGAGACCTCCTACGAGCAGTACTTC | CASRITETSYEQYF | - | TRBV10-2 | 14 | - | TRBJ2-7
TGTGCCAGCAGCCTCTCCACTAGCGGGGGCTACGAGCAGTACTTC | CASSLSTSGGYEQYF | TRBD2 | TRBV7-6 | 15 | few | TRBJ2-7
TGCAGTGCTACGAACGGAATCTCTGGGGCCAACGTCCTGACTTTC | CSATNGISGANVLTF | - | TRBV20-1 | 15 | - | TRBJ2-6
TGCAGTGCTAGGGCGGACAGGACCTACGAGCAGTACTTC | CSARADRTYEQYF | TRBD1 | TRBV20-1 | 13 | few | TRBJ2-7
TGCGCCAGCAGTGACGAGTGGAACATTCAGTACTTC | CASSDEWNIQYF | - | TRBV10-2 | 12 | - | TRBJ2-4
TGTGCCAGCGGGGTGGTGACGGCCTACAATGAGCAGTACTTC | CASGVVTAYNEQYF | - | TRBV7-9 | 14 | - | TRBJ2-5
TGCGCCAGCAGCCACGATAAAGCAGGGACTCAGCCCCAGCATTTT | CASSHDKAGTQPQHF | - | TRBV4-1 | 15 | - | TRBJ1-5
TGTGCCATCAGTACTGAAGCTTTCTTT | CAISTEAFF | - | TRBV10-3 | 9 | - | TRBJ1-1
TGCAGCGGGACCTTTAATGAAAAACTGTTTTTT | CSGTFNEKLFF | - | TRBV29-1 | 11 | - | TRBJ1-4
TGTGCCAGCTTACTAGGACCGGGACAGGGACCCTACGAGCAGTACTTC | CASLLGPGQGPYEQYF | TRBD1 | TRBV6-2/TRBV6-3 | 16 | - | TRBJ2-7
TGTGCCAGCAGCCAGACAGGGAACCACGAGACCCAGTACTTC | CASSQTGNHETQYF | TRBD1 | TRBV9 | 14 | - | TRBJ2-5
TGCAGTGCTAGAGCGCCGGGACCTGTAAGCTATGGCTACACCTTC | CSARAPGPVSYGYTF | - | TRBV20-1 | 15 | - | TRBJ1-2
TGCGCCAGCAGCTATAACATGGACCCCTACGAGCAGTACTTC | CASSYNMDPYEQYF | - | TRBV12-3/TRBV12-4 | 14 | - | TRBJ2-7
TGTGCCAGCAGTCTCCGGGGCAGTGAATTCTATGGCTACACCTTC | CASSLRGSEFYGYTF | - | TRBV12-3/TRBV12-4 | 15 | once | TRBJ1-2
TGCAGTGCTCGGTCAGAGGGAGGGTTTAGCAATCAGCCCCAGCATTTT | CSARSEGGFSNQPQHF | - | TRBV20-1 | 16 | - | TRBJ1-5
TGTGCCAGCAGCCCGACAGGGGCGGCGCGAGAGACCCAGTACTTC | CASSPTGAARETQYF | TRBD1 | TRBV7-2 | 15 | many | TRBJ2-5
TGTGCCAGCATCAGTAAGCGGGCTAGCGGGGATGCAGATACGCAGTATTTT | CASISKRASGDADTQYF | TRBD2 | TRBV28 | 17 | - | TRBJ2-3
TGTGCCAGCAGCGCGGACAGGGCCGCCAATGAGCAGTTCTTC | CASSADRAANEQFF | TRBD1 | TRBV6-5 | 14 | few | TRBJ2-1
TGCGCCAGCAGCTACTCCGGGCCCCAACCGGATACGCAGTATTTT | CASSYSGPQPDTQYF | - | TRBV4-1 | 15 | - | TRBJ2-3
TGTGCCAGCAGTGCAGGACAGCTCAGCCAAGAGACCCAGTACTTC | CASSAGQLSQETQYF | - | TRBV12-3/TRBV12-4 | 15 | once | TRBJ2-5
TGTGCCAGCAGCTTAGATCAGCCTGCGGAAGCTTTCTTT | CASSLDQPAEAFF | - | TRBV11-2 | 13 | - | TRBJ1-1
TGTGCCAGCAGCTTAACAGGGGCTAGCGGGAGTAGCACAGATACGCAGTATTTT | CASSLTGASGSSTDTQYF | TRBD2 | TRBV7-2 | 18 | - | TRBJ2-3
TGCGCCAGCAGCCAGGAACAGTTAAATACGCAGTATTTT | CASSQEQLNTQYF | - | TRBV5-1 | 13 | few | TRBJ2-3
TGTGCCAGCAGTCACAGGGGGTCTAACTATGGCTACACCTTC | CASSHRGSNYGYTF | TRBD1 | TRBV12-3/TRBV12-4 | 14 | few | TRBJ1-2
TGTGCCAGCAGTTATGGAGACAGGGCCAATCAGCCCCAGCATTTT | CASSYGDRANQPQHF | TRBD1 | TRBV6-7 | 15 | - | TRBJ1-5
TGTGCCAGCAGTTTTGCGAGACTAGCGGGGGGCGAGACCCAGTACTTC | CASSFARLAGGETQYF | TRBD2 | TRBV12-3/TRBV12-4 | 16 | - | TRBJ2-5
TGTGCCAGCTCGTCTTCCCGCCAGACCGGGCGGGAGAACTATGGCTACACCTTC | CASSSSRQTGRENYGYTF | - | TRBV18 | 18 | - | TRBJ1-2
TGTGCCAGCTCACAACCAGGAGTAGCGGGGGGAAGCACAGATACGCAGTATTTT | CASSQPGVAGGSTDTQYF | TRBD2 | TRBV6-2/TRBV6-3 | 18 | - | TRBJ2-3
TGCGCCAGCAGTCATTCTACCAAACCCACGGGCTCCTATAATTCACCCCTCCACTTT | CASSHSTKPTGSYNSPLHF | - | TRBV23-1 | 19 | once | TRBJ1-6
TGCAGTGCTAGAGATCGCCAGAAAGAGACCCAGTACTTC | CSARDRQKETQYF | - | TRBV20-1 | 13 | few | TRBJ2-5
TGTGCCAGCAGTGACAGAAACATTCAGTACTTC | CASSDRNIQYF | - | TRBV25-1 | 11 | many | TRBJ2-4
TGTGCCAGCAGCCAAGACTTGCCTAACACTGAAGCTTTCTTT | CASSQDLPNTEAFF | - | TRBV4-2 | 14 | - | TRBJ1-1
TGCGCCAGCAGCTCCCTTACCGGGACAGGGGCCTCCAATGAGCAGTTCTTC | CASSSLTGTGASNEQFF | TRBD1 | TRBV5-1 | 17 | - | TRBJ2-1
TGTGCCAGCAGCTTTTCAAATGAGCAGTTCTTC | CASSFSNEQFF | - | TRBV5-1 | 11 | many | TRBJ2-1
TGTGCCAGCACGACAGGGTCGGCAGATACGCAGTATTTT | CASTTGSADTQYF | TRBD1 | TRBV7-2 | 13 | - | TRBJ2-3
TGCGCCAGCAGCTTAAAACCGGACAGATTAAACTATGGCTACACCTTC | CASSLKPDRLNYGYTF | - | TRBV5-1 | 16 | few | TRBJ1-2
TGTGCCAGCAGTTACTCGCCGGACATCCAAGAGACCCAGTACTTC | CASSYSPDIQETQYF | - | TRBV6-5 | 15 | - | TRBJ2-5
TGTGCCACCAGTGATCCCCCGCTCGATACGCAGTATTTT | CATSDPPLDTQYF | - | TRBV24-1 | 13 | - | TRBJ2-3
TGTGCCAGCAGCCAAGGGAAATCCGAGCAGTACTTC | CASSQGKSEQYF | - | TRBV14 | 12 | - | TRBJ2-7